The 5 T cell receptor beta chains below come from one sample, sequenced in a study of beta chain features in type 1 diabetes. All of the isolated RNA was reverse transcribed, so expressed TCRB transcripts were sequenced. The method was immunoSEQ multiplex PCR; TCRdb's version includes in-frame clones alone and lacks a portion of them. The sample carries around 180,000 clones, more than 10% recorded once. The specimen was central memory CD4+ T cells from blood. These receptors originate from a woman in her late teens or twenties in good health.

This rearrangement joins TRBV18 to TRBJ2-7, with a possible D match to TRBD2 (6 bases). The germline gives CDR1 KGHSH, CDR2 LQKENI. The length of the CDR3 is 14 residues. The ends were cut back, 3 bases at V and 6 bases at J, with 15 bases in the middle. The CDR3 protein is CASSPETSHSEQYF. The CDR3 nucleotides are TGTGCCAGCTCACCTGAGACTAGTCACAGCGAGCAGTACTTC.

This clone appeared a few times. This chain connects TRBV28 to TRBJ1-5; TRBD1 might be the D (5 bases). Trimming left V 6 bases short and J 9 bases short, with 18 bases between. The germline CDR1 and CDR2 sequences are MDHEN and SYDVKM. The CDR3 extends over 14 amino acids. The chain's CDR3 is CASRPGHIEVPQHF. In DNA, the CDR3 is TGTGCCAGCAGACCCGGACACATTGAGGTGCCCCAGCATTTT.

This clone showed up just a few times. J is TRBJ1-5 and V is TRBV28; D uncertain. With 2 bases removed from V and 9 bases from J, the gap between germline ends came to 5 bases. CDR1 and CDR2 from the germline V gene are MDHEN and SYDVKM. The CDR3 is 11 residues long. This CDR3 is CASSLELPQHF. CDR3 DNA sequence: TGTGCCAGCAGTTTAGAACTGCCCCAGCATTTT. Full variable domain (rest looked up from reference TRBV28 and TRBJ1-5): DVKVTQSSRYLVKRTGEKVFLECVQDMDHENMFWYRQDPGLGLRLIYFSYDVKMKEKGDIPEGYSVSREKKERFSLILESASTNQTSMYLCASSLELPQHFGDGTRLSIL.

Sample share makes this clone medium-sized. The V and J genes are TRBV4-2 and TRBJ1-1, with TRBD1 as a possible D gene (5 bases). CDR1 and CDR2 (germline): LGHNA, YNFKEQ. Trimming shortened V by 4 bases and J by 4 bases, and 19 bases separated the two germline ends. The CDR3 has 16 residues. As DNA, the CDR3 is TGTGCCAGCAGCCCCCGGGTGGGGGAGGGAGGCACTGAAGCTTTCTTT. Amino acid sequence: CASSPRVGEGGTEAFF.

This chain uses TRBV2 with TRBJ2-1, with a weak D call TRBD1 (6 bases). Germline CDR1 reads SNHLY; CDR2 reads FYNNEI. V lost 10 bases and J lost 2, with 18 bases in between. This CDR3 contains 15 residues. CDR3 coding DNA: TGTGCCACCCAGACCGGGACAAGAACCTACAATGAGCAGTTCTTC. Residues: CATQTGTRTYNEQFF.